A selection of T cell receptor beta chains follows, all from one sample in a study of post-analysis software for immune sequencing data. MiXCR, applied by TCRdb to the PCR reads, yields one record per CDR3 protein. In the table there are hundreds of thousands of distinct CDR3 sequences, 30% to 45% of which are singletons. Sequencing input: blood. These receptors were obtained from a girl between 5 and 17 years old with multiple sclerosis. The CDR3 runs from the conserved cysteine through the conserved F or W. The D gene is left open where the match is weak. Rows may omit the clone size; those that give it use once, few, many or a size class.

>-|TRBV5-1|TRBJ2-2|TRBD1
TGCGCCAGCAGCCCCGGGACAGGCGGAACCGGGGAGCTGTTTTTT
CASSPGTGGTGELFF
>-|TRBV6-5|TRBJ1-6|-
TGTGCCAGCAGTTACTCCGACAAGAGCTCCTATAATTCACCCCTCCACTTT
CASSYSDKSSYNSPLHF
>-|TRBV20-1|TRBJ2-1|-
TGCAGTGCTAGAGATAAGGTAGCGCGTTTGTTCTTC
CSARDKVARLFF
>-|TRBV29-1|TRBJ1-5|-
TGCAGCGTTGCAGAGAATAGCGATCAGCCCCAGCATTTT
CSVAENSDQPQHF
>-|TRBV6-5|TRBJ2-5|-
TGTGCCAGCAGCCAGACATCTTCCCAAGAGACCCAGTACTTC
CASSQTSSQETQYF
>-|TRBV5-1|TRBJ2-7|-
TGCGCCAGCAGCTTGGCGCCCGGGGGGCCCTACGAGCAGTACTTC
CASSLAPGGPYEQYF
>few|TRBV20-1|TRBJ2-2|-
TGCAGTGCCCCTCAGCGGGCGCTAGCCGGGGAGCTGTTTTTT
CSAPQRALAGELFF
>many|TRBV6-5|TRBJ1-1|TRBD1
TGTGCCAGCAGTTACGGTACCGGGACAGGGAGTAACACTGAAGCTTTCTTT
CASSYGTGTGSNTEAFF
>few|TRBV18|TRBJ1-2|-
TGTGCCAGCTCACCTACGGAGAACAGGGCTGGAGGCTACACCTTC
CASSPTENRAGGYTF
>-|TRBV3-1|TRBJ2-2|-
TGTGCCAGCAGACGTCCAGTCACCGGGGAGCTGTTTTTT
CASRRPVTGELFF
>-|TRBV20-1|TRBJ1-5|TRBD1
TGCAGTGCTAGGCAGGGGGCTTATAGCAATCAGCCCCGGCATTTT
CSARQGAYSNQPRHF
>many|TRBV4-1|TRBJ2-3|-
TGCGCCAGCAGCTCCCTCCGGGAAGGAGGCACAGATACGCAGTATTTT
CASSSLREGGTDTQYF
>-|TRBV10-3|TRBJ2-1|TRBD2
TGTGCCATCAGTGCCGGACTAGCGGGGGGAGCCTACAATGAGCAGTTCTTC
CAISAGLAGGAYNEQFF
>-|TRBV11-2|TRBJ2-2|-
TGTGCCAGCAGCTTAGACGTGAAATTGAGGGTCGGCCCCACCGGGGAGCTGTTTTTT
CASSLDVKLRVGPTGELFF
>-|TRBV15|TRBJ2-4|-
TGTGCCACCAGCCGGGCGAAAAACATTCAGTACTTC
CATSRAKNIQYF
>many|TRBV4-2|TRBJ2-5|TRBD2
TGTGCCAGCAGCCAAGGGCAAGCGGGGGGGGACCAAGAGACCCAGTACTTC
CASSQGQAGGDQETQYF